Listed below are T cell receptor beta chains from one sample, sequenced in a study of blood T cells in healthy people across ages. TCRdb used MiXCR to reprocess the 5' RACE reads, holding one entry per CDR3 protein. Of 760,000 or so distinct CDR3 sequences in the sample, 25% were seen once. The sample was also reused in another study, on T cells of mothers and their children.

Sequences were obtained from blood. The receptors here all came from a boy younger than 18 in good health. CDR3s include the opening cysteine and the closing phenylalanine or tryptophan. D genes are given only for firm matches. Size is stated for part of the rows, as once, few or many counts, or as a class when the clone is expanded.

J gene: TRBJ2-7
clone size: NA
V gene: TRBV28
D gene: NA
CDR3 length: 15
CDR3 protein: CASSSVTGSFYEQYF
CDR3 DNA: TGTGCCAGCAGTTCCGTGACGGGGAGCTTCTACGAGCAGTACTTC

J gene: TRBJ1-3
clone size: NA
V gene: TRBV2
D gene: NA
CDR3 length: 13
CDR3 protein: CASSKEPGNTIYF
CDR3 DNA: TGTGCCAGCAGTAAAGAGCCAGGAAACACCATATATTTT

J gene: TRBJ2-3
clone size: NA
V gene: TRBV10-3
D gene: TRBD2
CDR3 length: 14
CDR3 protein: CATATSGATDTQYF
CDR3 DNA: TGTGCCACCGCGACTAGCGGGGCCACAGATACGCAGTATTTT

J gene: TRBJ2-3
clone size: few
V gene: TRBV20-1
D gene: NA
CDR3 length: 12
CDR3 protein: CSAREFTDTQYF
CDR3 DNA: TGCAGTGCTAGGGAATTCACAGATACGCAGTATTTT

J gene: TRBJ2-5
clone size: NA
V gene: TRBV15
D gene: NA
CDR3 length: 12
CDR3 protein: CATRGPQETQYF
CDR3 DNA: TGTGCCACCAGGGGACCCCAAGAGACCCAGTACTTC

J gene: TRBJ2-5
clone size: NA
V gene: TRBV13
D gene: TRBD1
CDR3 length: 15
CDR3 protein: CASSQGQGPEETQYF
CDR3 DNA: TGTGCCAGCAGCCAGGGACAGGGGCCGGAGGAGACCCAGTACTTC

J gene: TRBJ2-3
clone size: NA
V gene: TRBV7-9
D gene: TRBD2
CDR3 length: 16
CDR3 protein: CASSYALAGEEDTQYF
CDR3 DNA: TGTGCCAGCAGCTACGCCTTAGCGGGAGAGGAGGATACGCAGTATTTT

J gene: TRBJ1-4
clone size: NA
V gene: TRBV6-5
D gene: NA
CDR3 length: 14
CDR3 protein: CASSYTQGNEKLFF
CDR3 DNA: TGTGCCAGCAGTTATACACAGGGTAATGAAAAACTGTTTTTT

J gene: TRBJ1-1
clone size: NA
V gene: TRBV9
D gene: NA
CDR3 length: 17
CDR3 protein: CASSPIKNRLMDTEAFF
CDR3 DNA: TGTGCCAGCAGCCCTATCAAAAACAGGCTTATGGACACTGAAGCTTTCTTT

J gene: TRBJ1-6
clone size: few
V gene: TRBV7-2
D gene: NA
CDR3 length: 17
CDR3 protein: CASSLEYGTGHNSPLHF
CDR3 DNA: TGTGCCAGCAGCTTAGAATACGGGACGGGGCATAATTCACCCCTCCACTTT

J gene: TRBJ2-2
clone size: NA
V gene: TRBV5-1
D gene: TRBD1
CDR3 length: 15
CDR3 protein: CATTTGQVNTGELFF
CDR3 DNA: TGCGCCACAACAACGGGACAGGTGAACACCGGGGAGCTGTTTTTT

J gene: TRBJ2-5
clone size: few
V gene: TRBV2
D gene: NA
CDR3 length: 14
CDR3 protein: CASGSLALGETQYF
CDR3 DNA: TGTGCCAGCGGCTCACTAGCCCTTGGAGAGACCCAGTACTTC

J gene: TRBJ2-5
clone size: NA
V gene: TRBV6-4
D gene: NA
CDR3 length: 14
CDR3 protein: CASSECRLMETQYF
CDR3 DNA: TGTGCCAGCAGTGAATGCAGACTGATGGAGACCCAGTACTTC

J gene: TRBJ2-5
clone size: few
V gene: TRBV6-1
D gene: NA
CDR3 length: 13
CDR3 protein: CASSVQLQETQYF
CDR3 DNA: TGTGCCAGCAGTGTACAGCTCCAAGAGACCCAGTACTTC

J gene: TRBJ1-4
clone size: few
V gene: TRBV2
D gene: TRBD1
CDR3 length: 15
CDR3 protein: CASSEAGRGASKLFF
CDR3 DNA: TGTGCCAGCAGTGAGGCTGGCAGGGGGGCGAGCAAACTGTTTTTT

J gene: TRBJ1-5
clone size: NA
V gene: TRBV2
D gene: NA
CDR3 length: 13
CDR3 protein: CASREGFRQPQHF
CDR3 DNA: TGTGCCAGCAGGGAAGGGTTTAGACAGCCCCAGCATTTT

J gene: TRBJ1-1
clone size: NA
V gene: TRBV29-1
D gene: NA
CDR3 length: 13
CDR3 protein: CSVPGVWNTEAFF
CDR3 DNA: TGCAGCGTCCCTGGGGTCTGGAACACTGAAGCTTTCTTT

J gene: TRBJ1-1
clone size: NA
V gene: TRBV29-1
D gene: TRBD1
CDR3 length: 14
CDR3 protein: CSVAISTGDTEAFF
CDR3 DNA: TGCAGCGTAGCCATTTCGACAGGGGACACTGAAGCTTTCTTT

J gene: TRBJ1-6
clone size: few
V gene: TRBV4-1
D gene: TRBD1
CDR3 length: 18
CDR3 protein: CASSLQGATGRNNSPLHF
CDR3 DNA: TGCGCCAGCAGCCTCCAGGGGGCAACTGGCCGAAATAATTCACCCCTCCACTTT

J gene: TRBJ2-1
clone size: few
V gene: TRBV5-1
D gene: TRBD1
CDR3 length: 15
CDR3 protein: CASTQGQGGSNEQFF
CDR3 DNA: TGCGCCAGCACACAGGGACAGGGTGGAAGCAATGAGCAGTTCTTC

J gene: TRBJ2-7
clone size: NA
V gene: TRBV5-1
D gene: TRBD2
CDR3 length: 15
CDR3 protein: CASSTASGSPYEQYF
CDR3 DNA: TGCGCCAGCAGCACTGCTAGCGGGAGTCCCTACGAGCAGTACTTC

J gene: TRBJ2-1
clone size: few
V gene: TRBV6-1
D gene: TRBD2
CDR3 length: 15
CDR3 protein: CASSQAGERDNEQFF
CDR3 DNA: TGTGCCAGCAGTCAAGCGGGAGAAAGGGACAATGAGCAGTTCTTC

J gene: TRBJ1-2
clone size: NA
V gene: TRBV29-1
D gene: TRBD1
CDR3 length: 16
CDR3 protein: CSVEPGQESTNYGYTF
CDR3 DNA: TGCAGCGTTGAACCTGGACAGGAATCAACTAACTATGGCTACACCTTC

J gene: TRBJ2-5
clone size: many
V gene: TRBV7-2
D gene: NA
CDR3 length: 14
CDR3 protein: CASSRARGQETQYF
CDR3 DNA: TGTGCCAGCAGCCGCGCCCGGGGGCAAGAGACCCAGTACTTC

J gene: TRBJ1-2
clone size: NA
V gene: TRBV4-1
D gene: NA
CDR3 length: 16
CDR3 protein: CASSQAQGRANYGYTF
CDR3 DNA: TGCGCCAGCAGCCAAGCTCAGGGGAGAGCTAACTATGGCTACACCTTC

J gene: TRBJ1-4
clone size: few
V gene: TRBV28
D gene: NA
CDR3 length: 14
CDR3 protein: CASSQTGTLEKLFF
CDR3 DNA: TGTGCCAGCAGTCAAACAGGGACTCTAGAAAAACTGTTTTTT

J gene: TRBJ2-5
clone size: once
V gene: TRBV7-9
D gene: NA
CDR3 length: 15
CDR3 protein: CASSSYSGPQETQYF
CDR3 DNA: TGTGCCAGCAGCTCCTACTCCGGGCCTCAAGAGACCCAGTACTTC

J gene: TRBJ1-5
clone size: NA
V gene: TRBV7-9
D gene: NA
CDR3 length: 14
CDR3 protein: CASITPGGNQPQHF
CDR3 DNA: TGTGCCAGTATTACCCCGGGAGGCAATCAGCCCCAGCATTTT

J gene: TRBJ2-7
clone size: NA
V gene: TRBV27
D gene: NA
CDR3 length: 11
CDR3 protein: CATHGEYEQYF
CDR3 DNA: TGTGCCACTCACGGGGAGTACGAGCAGTACTTC

J gene: TRBJ2-1
clone size: NA
V gene: TRBV4-1
D gene: TRBD2
CDR3 length: 16
CDR3 protein: CASSHRPGLAGEEQFF
CDR3 DNA: TGCGCCAGCAGCCACAGACCGGGACTAGCGGGAGAAGAGCAGTTCTTC

J gene: TRBJ2-3
clone size: NA
V gene: TRBV29-1
D gene: NA
CDR3 length: 14
CDR3 protein: CSVERWASTDTQYF
CDR3 DNA: TGCAGCGTTGAACGGTGGGCTAGCACAGATACGCAGTATTTT

J gene: TRBJ2-1
clone size: NA
V gene: TRBV5-1
D gene: NA
CDR3 length: 13
CDR3 protein: CASKTGGWDEQFF
CDR3 DNA: TGCGCCAGCAAGACCGGGGGTTGGGATGAGCAGTTCTTC

J gene: TRBJ2-1
clone size: NA
V gene: TRBV4-3
D gene: TRBD2
CDR3 length: 18
CDR3 protein: CASSQTRLAVVSYNEQFF
CDR3 DNA: TGCGCCAGCAGCCAAACCCGACTAGCGGTCGTTTCCTACAATGAGCAGTTCTTC

J gene: TRBJ2-4
clone size: few
V gene: TRBV11-2
D gene: NA
CDR3 length: 14
CDR3 protein: CASSFEPGANIQYF
CDR3 DNA: TGTGCCAGCAGCTTTGAGCCGGGGGCAAACATTCAGTACTTC

J gene: TRBJ2-3
clone size: few
V gene: TRBV6-6
D gene: NA
CDR3 length: 15
CDR3 protein: CASSYNRGDTDTQYF
CDR3 DNA: TGTGCCAGCAGTTACAATAGGGGGGACACAGATACGCAGTATTTT

J gene: TRBJ2-3
clone size: NA
V gene: TRBV6-6
D gene: TRBD1
CDR3 length: 16
CDR3 protein: CASSKDRGRGTDTQYF
CDR3 DNA: TGTGCCAGCAGCAAAGACAGGGGCCGGGGCACAGATACGCAGTATTTT

J gene: TRBJ2-1
clone size: few
V gene: TRBV9
D gene: TRBD2
CDR3 length: 15
CDR3 protein: CASSVGPAGGDEQFF
CDR3 DNA: TGTGCCAGCAGCGTAGGCCCAGCGGGGGGCGATGAGCAGTTCTTC

J gene: TRBJ2-1
clone size: few
V gene: TRBV11-2
D gene: NA
CDR3 length: 16
CDR3 protein: CASSPVGQMTYNEQFF
CDR3 DNA: TGTGCCAGCAGCCCGGTAGGACAGATGACCTACAATGAGCAGTTCTTC

J gene: TRBJ2-1
clone size: NA
V gene: TRBV9
D gene: TRBD2
CDR3 length: 14
CDR3 protein: CASSPGTSGGEQFF
CDR3 DNA: TGTGCCAGCAGCCCCGGGACTAGCGGGGGTGAGCAGTTCTTC

J gene: TRBJ1-2
clone size: NA
V gene: TRBV28
D gene: NA
CDR3 length: 13
CDR3 protein: CAIGSSSNYGYTF
CDR3 DNA: TGTGCCATCGGTAGTTCTTCTAACTATGGCTACACCTTC

J gene: TRBJ2-5
clone size: few
V gene: TRBV20-1
D gene: NA
CDR3 length: 12
CDR3 protein: CSARWLDKTQYF
CDR3 DNA: TGCAGTGCTAGGTGGCTAGATAAGACCCAGTACTTC

J gene: TRBJ1-4
clone size: NA
V gene: TRBV5-1
D gene: NA
CDR3 length: 13
CDR3 protein: CASSPGPMLELFF
CDR3 DNA: TGCGCCAGCAGCCCGGGCCCTATGTTGGAACTGTTTTTT

J gene: TRBJ2-2
clone size: few
V gene: TRBV11-3
D gene: NA
CDR3 length: 13
CDR3 protein: CASSSLITGELFF
CDR3 DNA: TGTGCCAGCAGCTCTCTTATCACCGGGGAGCTGTTTTTT

J gene: TRBJ2-2
clone size: NA
V gene: TRBV4-1
D gene: NA
CDR3 length: 15
CDR3 protein: CASSQGAANTGELFF
CDR3 DNA: TGCGCCAGCAGCCAAGGAGCAGCGAACACCGGGGAGCTGTTTTTT

J gene: TRBJ2-5
clone size: few
V gene: TRBV5-1
D gene: NA
CDR3 length: 15
CDR3 protein: CASSLEDGGKETQYF
CDR3 DNA: TGCGCCAGCAGCTTGGAGGATGGGGGTAAAGAGACCCAGTACTTC

J gene: TRBJ1-1
clone size: NA
V gene: TRBV29-1
D gene: TRBD1
CDR3 length: 13
CDR3 protein: CSVELRTGNEDFF
CDR3 DNA: TGCAGCGTTGAACTAAGGACAGGGAATGAAGATTTCTTT

J gene: TRBJ1-2
clone size: NA
V gene: TRBV11-2
D gene: NA
CDR3 length: 14
CDR3 protein: CASSLSGVKNGYTF
CDR3 DNA: TGTGCCAGCAGCTTATCGGGGGTGAAGAATGGCTACACCTTC

J gene: TRBJ1-1
clone size: NA
V gene: TRBV6-5
D gene: NA
CDR3 length: 16
CDR3 protein: CASSYPTRGQNTEAFF
CDR3 DNA: TGTGCCAGCAGTTACCCAACCAGGGGCCAGAACACTGAAGCTTTCTTT

J gene: TRBJ2-7
clone size: NA
V gene: TRBV20-1
D gene: NA
CDR3 length: 16
CDR3 protein: CSARDWNREATYEQYF
CDR3 DNA: TGCAGTGCTAGAGATTGGAACAGGGAGGCAACCTACGAGCAGTACTTC

J gene: TRBJ1-2
clone size: NA
V gene: TRBV20-1
D gene: NA
CDR3 length: 12
CDR3 protein: CSAPQGNYGYTF
CDR3 DNA: TGCAGTGCTCCTCAGGGAAACTATGGCTACACCTTC

J gene: TRBJ2-5
clone size: few
V gene: TRBV28
D gene: TRBD1
CDR3 length: 16
CDR3 protein: CASKTPGQGRQETQYF
CDR3 DNA: TGTGCCAGCAAAACCCCGGGACAGGGCCGCCAAGAGACCCAGTACTTC

J gene: TRBJ2-7
clone size: NA
V gene: TRBV29-1
D gene: NA
CDR3 length: 13
CDR3 protein: CSVVLASPYEQYF
CDR3 DNA: TGCAGCGTTGTATTGGCCTCCCCCTACGAGCAGTACTTC